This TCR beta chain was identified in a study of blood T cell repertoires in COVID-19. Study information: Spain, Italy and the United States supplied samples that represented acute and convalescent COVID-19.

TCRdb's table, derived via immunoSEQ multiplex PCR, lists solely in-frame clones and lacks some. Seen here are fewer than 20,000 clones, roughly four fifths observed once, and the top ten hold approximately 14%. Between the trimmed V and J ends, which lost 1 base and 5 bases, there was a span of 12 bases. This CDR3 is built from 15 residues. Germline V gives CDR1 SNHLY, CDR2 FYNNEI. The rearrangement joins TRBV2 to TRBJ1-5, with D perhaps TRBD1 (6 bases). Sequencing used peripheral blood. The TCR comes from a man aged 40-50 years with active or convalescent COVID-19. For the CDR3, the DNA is TGTGCCAGCAGTGAAGGTCCCCAGGGGTATCAGCCCCAGCATTTT. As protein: CASSEGPQGYQPQHF.